This T cell receptor beta chain was sequenced during a study of T cells in Graves' hyperthyroidism and ophthalmopathy. Graves' hyperthyroidism qualified as stable when ophthalmopathy did not progress within 18 months. Uncontrolled infection, other autoimmune disease, pregnancy or lactation disqualified patients from enrolment. Diagnoses rested on clinical symptoms, serum thyroxine and TRAb, thyroid ultrasound and orbital computed tomography. V dropped 1 base and J dropped 7 bases, with 8 bases sitting between them. The CDR3 is 12 amino acids. Germline values: CDR1 SEHNR, CDR2 FQNEAQ (reference sequence). Regions amplified from RNA transcripts were the TCR beta CDR3 regions. The TCR CDR3 was amplified in a first-round RT-PCR using the HTBI primer set. TCRdb re-analysed the multiplex PCR reads in MiXCR, keeping a single row per CDR3 protein. The sample records fewer than 350,000 distinct CDR3 sequences, 15% to 20% being singletons.

This chain links TRBV7-9 with TRBJ2-7; D may be TRBD1 (5 bases). Specimen: blood. This receptor was identified in a woman aged 45 to 65 with Graves' hyperthyroidism. In nucleotides, the CDR3 is TGTGCCAGCAGCTTAGAGGGGTGGGAGCAGTACTTC. Residues: CASSLEGWEQYF.